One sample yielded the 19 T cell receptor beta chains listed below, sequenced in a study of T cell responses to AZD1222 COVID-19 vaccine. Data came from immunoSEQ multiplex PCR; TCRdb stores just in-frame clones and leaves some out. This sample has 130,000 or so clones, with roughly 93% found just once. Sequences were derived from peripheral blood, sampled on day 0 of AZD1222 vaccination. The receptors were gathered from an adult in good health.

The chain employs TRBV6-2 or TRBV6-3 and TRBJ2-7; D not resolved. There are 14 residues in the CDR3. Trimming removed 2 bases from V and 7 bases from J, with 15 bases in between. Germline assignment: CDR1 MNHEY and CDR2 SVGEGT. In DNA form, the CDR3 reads TGTGCCAGCAGTTACGAAGGTAGCAGCCGGGAGCAGTACTTC. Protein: CASSYEGSSREQYF.

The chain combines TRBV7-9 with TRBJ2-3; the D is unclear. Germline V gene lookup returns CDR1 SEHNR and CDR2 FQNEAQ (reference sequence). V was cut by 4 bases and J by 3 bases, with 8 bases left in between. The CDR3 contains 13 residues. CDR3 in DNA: TGTGCCAGCAGCTCCGAGGTGACAGATACGCAGTATTTT. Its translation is CASSSEVTDTQYF.

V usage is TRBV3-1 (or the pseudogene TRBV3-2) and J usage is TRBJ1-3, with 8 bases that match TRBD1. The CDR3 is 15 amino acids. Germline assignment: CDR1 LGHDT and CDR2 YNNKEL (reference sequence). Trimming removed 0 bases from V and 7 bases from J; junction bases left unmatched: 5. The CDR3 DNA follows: TGTGCCAGCAGCCAAGAGGACAGGGTAGTCAACACCATATATTTT. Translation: CASSQEDRVVNTIYF.

The CDR3 is CASSAGGQGPQHF. The DNA of the CDR3 is TGTGCCAGCAGCGCCGGGGGCCAAGGGCCCCAGCATTTT. The V gene is TRBV9, the J gene TRBJ1-5; TRBD1 is a possible D gene (6 bases). Germline loops: CDR1 SGDLS, CDR2 YYNGEE. V was cut by 3 bases and J by 9 bases, with 13 bases left in between. This CDR3 contains 13 residues.

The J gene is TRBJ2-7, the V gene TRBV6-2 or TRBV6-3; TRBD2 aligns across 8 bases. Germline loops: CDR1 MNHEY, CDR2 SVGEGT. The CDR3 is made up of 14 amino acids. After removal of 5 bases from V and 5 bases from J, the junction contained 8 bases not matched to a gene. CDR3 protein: CASSPRGGTHEQYF. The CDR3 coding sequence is TGTGCCAGCAGTCCCCGGGGGGGCACCCACGAGCAGTACTTC.

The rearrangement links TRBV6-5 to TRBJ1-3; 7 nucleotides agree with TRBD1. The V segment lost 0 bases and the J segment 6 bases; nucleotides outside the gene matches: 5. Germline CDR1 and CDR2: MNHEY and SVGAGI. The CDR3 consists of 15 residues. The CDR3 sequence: CASSYSTGWENTIYF. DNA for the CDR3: TGTGCCAGCAGTTACTCGACAGGGTGGGAAAACACCATATATTTT.

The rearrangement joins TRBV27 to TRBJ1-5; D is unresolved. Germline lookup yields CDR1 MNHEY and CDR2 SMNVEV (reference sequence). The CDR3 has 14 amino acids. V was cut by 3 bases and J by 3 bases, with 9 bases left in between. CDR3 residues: CASSLAGFNQPQHF. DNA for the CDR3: TGTGCCAGCAGTTTGGCGGGGTTCAATCAGCCCCAGCATTTT.

CDR3 in DNA: TGCGCCAGCAGCTTACGAGGGACCCTCTACGAGCAGTACTTC. Its protein is CASSLRGTLYEQYF. V is TRBV5-1 and J is TRBJ2-7, with D perhaps being TRBD1 or TRBD2 (5 bases each). The CDR3 loop spans 14 amino acids. The germline V gene has CDR1 SGHRS and CDR2 YFSETQ. V shed 2 bases and J shed 3 bases, with 12 bases lying between them.

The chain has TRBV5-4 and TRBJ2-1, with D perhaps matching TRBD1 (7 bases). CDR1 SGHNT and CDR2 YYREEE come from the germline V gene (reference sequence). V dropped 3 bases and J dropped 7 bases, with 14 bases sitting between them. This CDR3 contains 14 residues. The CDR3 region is CASSSPTGRNEQFF. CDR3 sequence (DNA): TGTGCCAGCAGCTCGCCGACAGGGAGGAATGAGCAGTTCTTC.

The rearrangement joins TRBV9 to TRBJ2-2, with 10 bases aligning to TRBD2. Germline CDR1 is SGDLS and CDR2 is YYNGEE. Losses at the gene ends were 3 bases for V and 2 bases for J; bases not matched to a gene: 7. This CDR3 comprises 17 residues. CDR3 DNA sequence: TGTGCCAGCAGCGAGAACAAACTAGCGGGAAACACCGGGGAGCTGTTTTTT. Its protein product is CASSENKLAGNTGELFF.

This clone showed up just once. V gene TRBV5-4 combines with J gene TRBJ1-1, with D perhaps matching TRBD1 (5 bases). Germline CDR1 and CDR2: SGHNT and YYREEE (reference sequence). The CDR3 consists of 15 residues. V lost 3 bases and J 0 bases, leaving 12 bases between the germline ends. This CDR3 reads CASSSGGIMNTEAFF. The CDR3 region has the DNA TGTGCCAGCAGCTCCGGGGGGATCATGAACACTGAAGCTTTCTTT.

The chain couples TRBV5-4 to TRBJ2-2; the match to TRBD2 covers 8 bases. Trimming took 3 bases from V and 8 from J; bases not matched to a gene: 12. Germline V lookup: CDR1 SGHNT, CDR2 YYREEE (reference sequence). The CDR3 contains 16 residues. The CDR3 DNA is TGTGCCAGCAGCTCAGGGAGCGGGAGCGGTAAGGGGGAGCTGTTTTTT. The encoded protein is CASSSGSGSGKGELFF.

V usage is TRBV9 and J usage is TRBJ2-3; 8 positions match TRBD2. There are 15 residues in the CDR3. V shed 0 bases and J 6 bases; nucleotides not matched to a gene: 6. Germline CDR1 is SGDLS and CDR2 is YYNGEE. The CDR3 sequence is CASSVAGLAADTQYF. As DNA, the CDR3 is TGTGCCAGCAGCGTAGCAGGACTAGCTGCGGATACGCAGTATTTT.

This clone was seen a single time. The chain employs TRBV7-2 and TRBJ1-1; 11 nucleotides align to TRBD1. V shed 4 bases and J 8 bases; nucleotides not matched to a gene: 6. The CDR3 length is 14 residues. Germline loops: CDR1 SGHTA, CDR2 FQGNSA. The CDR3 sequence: CASSSGQGEKEAFF. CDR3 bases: TGTGCCAGCAGCTCGGGACAGGGGGAAAAGGAAGCTTTCTTT.

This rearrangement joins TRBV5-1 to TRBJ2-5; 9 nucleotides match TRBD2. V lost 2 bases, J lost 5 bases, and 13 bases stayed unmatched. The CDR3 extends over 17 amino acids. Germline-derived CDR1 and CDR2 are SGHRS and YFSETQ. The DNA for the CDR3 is TGCGCCAGCAGCTTCGCCCCCGGGGCTAGCGGGACGGAGACCCAGTACTTC. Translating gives CASSFAPGASGTETQYF.

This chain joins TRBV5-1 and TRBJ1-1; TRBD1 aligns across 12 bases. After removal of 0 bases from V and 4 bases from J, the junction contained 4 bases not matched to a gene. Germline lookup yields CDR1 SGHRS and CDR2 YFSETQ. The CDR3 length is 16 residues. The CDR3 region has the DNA TGCGCCAGCAGCTTGGGGGACAGGGGGCGCCCCACTGAAGCTTTCTTT. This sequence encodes CASSLGDRGRPTEAFF.

This chain's CDR3 is CASARGRDYEQYF. The DNA for the CDR3 is TGTGCCAGCGCCAGGGGCAGGGACTACGAGCAGTACTTC. The chain is built from TRBV6-6 and TRBJ2-7, with D possibly TRBD1 on 6 matching bases. V was trimmed by 8 bases and J by 3 bases, leaving 14 bases between them. The CDR3 spans 13 residues. The V gene's germline CDR1 is MNHNY and CDR2 SVGAGI (reference sequence).

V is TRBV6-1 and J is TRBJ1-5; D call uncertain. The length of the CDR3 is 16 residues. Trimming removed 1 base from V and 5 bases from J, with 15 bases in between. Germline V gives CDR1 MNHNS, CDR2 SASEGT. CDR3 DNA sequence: TGTGCCAGCAGTGAAGAGGTAGAGACCCAGCATCAGCCCCAGCATTTT. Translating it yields CASSEEVETQHQPQHF.

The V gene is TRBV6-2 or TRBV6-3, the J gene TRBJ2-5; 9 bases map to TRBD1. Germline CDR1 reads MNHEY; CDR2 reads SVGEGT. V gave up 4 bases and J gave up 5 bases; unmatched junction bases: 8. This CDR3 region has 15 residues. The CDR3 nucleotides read TGTGCCAGCAGTTCGACAGACAGGGGGATCGAGACCCAGTACTTC. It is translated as CASSSTDRGIETQYF.